This entry features one T cell receptor beta chain sequence. The antigen is undetermined. These data come from a study of cytomegalovirus exposure and HLA in healthy donors. Findings and limits, study-wide: Later analysis reportedly placed an Asian-associated ancestry cluster below the approximately 700-donor mean in N-insertions.

With 2 bases removed from V and 0 bases from J, the gap between germline ends came to 11 bases. Germline V gene data show CDR1 as MNHNY and CDR2 as SVGAGI (reference sequence). This CDR3 region has 15 residues. Use of 60 Vbeta and 13 Jbeta primers characterized the PCR. The protocol was immunoSEQ multiplex PCR, while the TCRdb copy is restricted to in-frame clones and leaves out a portion. The table shows 150,000 to 200,000 clones, with approximately 85% occurring only once. The material sequenced was PBMCs. The chain carries TRBV6-6 and TRBJ2-7; D possibly corresponds to TRBD1 (6 bases). The clonotype originates from a woman between 45 and 65 years old in good health and CMV-seronegative. CDR3 in amino acids: CASSYPGVPSYEQYF. DNA of the CDR3: TGTGCCAGCAGTTACCCAGGGGTCCCCTCCTACGAGCAGTACTTC.